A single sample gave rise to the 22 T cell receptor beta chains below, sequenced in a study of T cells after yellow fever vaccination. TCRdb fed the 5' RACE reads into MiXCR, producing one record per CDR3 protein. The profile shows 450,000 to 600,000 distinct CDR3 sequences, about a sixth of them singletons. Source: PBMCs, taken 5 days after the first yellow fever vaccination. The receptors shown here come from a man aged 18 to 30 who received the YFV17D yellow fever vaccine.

Here the CDR3 DNA reads TGTGCCAGCGGGGCCTTCGGGACCCAGTACTTC. This translates into CASGAFGTQYF. This sequence joins TRBV6-2 or TRBV6-3 and TRBJ2-5; tentative D call: TRBD1 (5 bases). From germline, CDR1 is MNHEY and CDR2 SVGEGT. This CDR3 spans 11 amino acids. V was pared by 8 bases and J by 7 bases, with 11 bases between.

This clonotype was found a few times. In nucleotides, the CDR3 is TGTGCCAGCAGCAGACCGTCCAGGGCCGATACGCAGTATTTT. It encodes CASSRPSRADTQYF. The V and J genes are TRBV6-1 and TRBJ2-3; TRBD1 is a possible D gene (5 bases). The V gene's germline CDR1 is MNHNS and CDR2 SASEGT. This CDR3 is 14 amino acids long. V was cut by 6 bases and J by 6 bases, with 16 bases left in between.

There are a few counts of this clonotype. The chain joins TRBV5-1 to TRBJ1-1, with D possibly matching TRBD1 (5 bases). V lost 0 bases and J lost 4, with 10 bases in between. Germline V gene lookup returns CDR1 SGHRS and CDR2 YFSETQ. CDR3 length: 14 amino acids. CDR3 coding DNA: TGCGCCAGCAGCTTGGAGGGGAGGGGCACTGAAGCTTTCTTT. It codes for CASSLEGRGTEAFF.

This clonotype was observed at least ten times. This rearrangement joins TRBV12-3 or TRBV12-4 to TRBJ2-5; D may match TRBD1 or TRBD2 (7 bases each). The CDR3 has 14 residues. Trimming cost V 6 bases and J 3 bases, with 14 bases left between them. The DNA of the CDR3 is TGTGCCAGCAGCCCGACAGGGAGGGAAGAGACCCAGTACTTC. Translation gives CASSPTGREETQYF.

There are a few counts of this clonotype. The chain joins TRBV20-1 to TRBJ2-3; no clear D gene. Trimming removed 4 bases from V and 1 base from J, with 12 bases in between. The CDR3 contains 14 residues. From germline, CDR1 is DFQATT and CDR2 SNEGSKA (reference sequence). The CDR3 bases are TGCAGTGCTAAGGACGGAAAAGGCACAGATACGCAGTATTTT. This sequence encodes CSAKDGKGTDTQYF.

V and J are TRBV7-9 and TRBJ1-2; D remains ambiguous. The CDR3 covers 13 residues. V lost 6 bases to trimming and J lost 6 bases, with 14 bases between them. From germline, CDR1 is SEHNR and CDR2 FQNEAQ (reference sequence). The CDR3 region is CASSLRAGDGYTF. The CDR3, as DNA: TGTGCCAGCAGTCTTAGGGCGGGCGATGGCTACACCTTC.

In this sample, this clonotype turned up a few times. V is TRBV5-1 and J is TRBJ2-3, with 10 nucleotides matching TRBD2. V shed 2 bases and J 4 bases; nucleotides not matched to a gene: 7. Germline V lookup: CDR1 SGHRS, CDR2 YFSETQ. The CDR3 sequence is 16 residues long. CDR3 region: CASSFGAGGSADTQYF. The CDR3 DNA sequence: TGCGCCAGCAGCTTTGGAGCGGGGGGGAGTGCAGATACGCAGTATTTT.

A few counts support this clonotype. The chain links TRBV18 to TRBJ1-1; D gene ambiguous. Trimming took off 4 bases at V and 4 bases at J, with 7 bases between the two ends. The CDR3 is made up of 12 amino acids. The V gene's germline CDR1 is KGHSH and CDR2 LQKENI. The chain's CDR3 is CASSQGLTEAFF. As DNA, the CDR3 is TGTGCCAGCTCACAAGGGCTCACTGAAGCTTTCTTT.

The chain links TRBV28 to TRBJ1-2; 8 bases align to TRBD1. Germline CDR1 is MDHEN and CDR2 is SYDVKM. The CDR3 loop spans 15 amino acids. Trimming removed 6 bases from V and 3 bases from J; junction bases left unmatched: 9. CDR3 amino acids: CASRLAQGGYYGYTF. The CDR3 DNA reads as TGTGCCAGCAGACTGGCACAGGGGGGCTACTATGGCTACACCTTC.

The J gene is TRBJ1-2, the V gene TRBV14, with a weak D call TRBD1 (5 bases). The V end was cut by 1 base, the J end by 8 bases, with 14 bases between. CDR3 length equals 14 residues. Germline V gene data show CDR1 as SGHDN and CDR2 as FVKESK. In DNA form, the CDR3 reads TGTGCCAGCAGCCAAGCTGGGGGATCGGGCGGCTACACCTTC. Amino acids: CASSQAGGSGGYTF.

This CDR3 is CASSPPGGAGGQGEQFF. CDR3 DNA: TGTGCCAGCAGCCCCCCGGGGGGAGCGGGGGGGCAGGGTGAGCAGTTCTTC. The chain recombines TRBV7-2 with TRBJ2-1; 10 nucleotides line up with TRBD2. CDR3 length: 17 residues. The germline V gene has CDR1 SGHTA and CDR2 FQGNSA. V shed 5 bases, J shed 9 bases, and the junction held 16 bases outside the gene matches.

CDR3 protein: CASSPGTSDSYEQYF. In DNA form, the CDR3 reads TGTGCCAGCAGCCCCGGGACTAGCGACTCCTACGAGCAGTACTTC. The chain joins TRBV4-2 to TRBJ2-7; 10 bases align to TRBD2. CDR1 and CDR2 from the germline V gene are LGHNA and YNFKEQ. The CDR3 is 15 amino acids. The ends lost 4 bases at V and 0 bases at J; junction bases unmatched: 3.

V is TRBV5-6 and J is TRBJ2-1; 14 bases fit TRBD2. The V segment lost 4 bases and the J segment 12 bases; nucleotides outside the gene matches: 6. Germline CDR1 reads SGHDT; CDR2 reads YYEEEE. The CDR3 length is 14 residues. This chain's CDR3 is CASSLTSGGGRQFF. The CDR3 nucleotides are TGTGCCAGCAGCCTGACTAGCGGGGGGGGAAGGCAGTTCTTC.

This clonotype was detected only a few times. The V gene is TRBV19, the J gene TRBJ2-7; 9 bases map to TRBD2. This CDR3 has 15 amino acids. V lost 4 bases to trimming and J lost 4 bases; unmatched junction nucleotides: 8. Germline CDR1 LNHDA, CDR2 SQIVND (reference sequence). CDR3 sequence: CASSNPGLALYEQYF. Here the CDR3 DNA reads TGTGCCAGTAGTAATCCGGGACTAGCCTTGTACGAGCAGTACTTC.

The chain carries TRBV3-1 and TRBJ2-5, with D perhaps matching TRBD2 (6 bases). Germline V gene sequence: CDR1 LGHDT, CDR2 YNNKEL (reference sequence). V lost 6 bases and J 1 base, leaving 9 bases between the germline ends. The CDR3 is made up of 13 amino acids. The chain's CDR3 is CASRRDFQETQYF. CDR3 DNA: TGTGCCAGCAGGCGGGACTTCCAAGAGACCCAGTACTTC.

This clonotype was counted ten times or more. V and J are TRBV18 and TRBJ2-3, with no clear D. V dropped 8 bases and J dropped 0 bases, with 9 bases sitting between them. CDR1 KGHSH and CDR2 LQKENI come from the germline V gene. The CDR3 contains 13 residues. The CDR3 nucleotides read TGTGCCAGCAGCCAAAGTAGCACAGATACGCAGTATTTT. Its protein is CASSQSSTDTQYF.

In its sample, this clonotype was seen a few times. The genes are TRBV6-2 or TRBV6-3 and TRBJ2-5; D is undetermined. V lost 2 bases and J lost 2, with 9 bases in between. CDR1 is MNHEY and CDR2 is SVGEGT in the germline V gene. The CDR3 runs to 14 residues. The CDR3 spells CASSYRSTQETQYF. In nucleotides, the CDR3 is TGTGCCAGCAGTTACCGGTCAACTCAAGAGACCCAGTACTTC.

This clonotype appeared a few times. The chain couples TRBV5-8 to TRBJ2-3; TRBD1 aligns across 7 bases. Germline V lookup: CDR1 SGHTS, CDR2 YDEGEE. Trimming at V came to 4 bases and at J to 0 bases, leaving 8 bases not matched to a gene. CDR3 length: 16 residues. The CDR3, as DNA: TGTGCCAGCAGCCCTGGACAGGTCGTTAGCACAGATACGCAGTATTTT. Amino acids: CASSPGQVVSTDTQYF.

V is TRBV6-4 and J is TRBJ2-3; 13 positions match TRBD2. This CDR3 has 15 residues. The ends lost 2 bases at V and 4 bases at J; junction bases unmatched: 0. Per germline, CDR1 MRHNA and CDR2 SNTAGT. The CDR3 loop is CASSDGTSGADTQYF. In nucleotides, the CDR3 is TGTGCCAGCAGTGACGGGACTAGCGGGGCAGATACGCAGTATTTT.

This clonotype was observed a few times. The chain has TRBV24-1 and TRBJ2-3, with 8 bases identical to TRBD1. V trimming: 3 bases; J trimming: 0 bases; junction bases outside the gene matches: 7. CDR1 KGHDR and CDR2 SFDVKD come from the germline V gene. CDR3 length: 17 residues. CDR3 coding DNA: TGTGCCACCAGTGATCCAGGGACAGGCGGGAGCACAGATACGCAGTATTTT. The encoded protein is CATSDPGTGGSTDTQYF.

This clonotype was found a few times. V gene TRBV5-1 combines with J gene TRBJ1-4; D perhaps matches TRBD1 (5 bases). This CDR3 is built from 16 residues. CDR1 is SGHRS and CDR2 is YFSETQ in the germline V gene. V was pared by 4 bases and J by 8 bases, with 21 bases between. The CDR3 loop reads CASSPIWAGPGEKLFF. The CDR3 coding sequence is TGCGCCAGCAGCCCGATTTGGGCAGGGCCGGGCGAAAAACTGTTTTTT.

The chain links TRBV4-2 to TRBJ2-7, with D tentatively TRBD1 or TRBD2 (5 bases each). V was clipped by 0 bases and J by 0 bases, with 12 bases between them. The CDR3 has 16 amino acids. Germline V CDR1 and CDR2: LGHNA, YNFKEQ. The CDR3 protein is CASSQDRDAYSYEQYF. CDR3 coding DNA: TGTGCCAGCAGCCAAGATAGGGACGCTTACTCCTACGAGCAGTACTTC.